The present TCR beta chain was sequenced within a study of identical twins. Study conclusions and caveats: A partial confounding effect on zero-insertion analyses could come from invariant MAIT and iNKT cells. Without tracking the same donors, conclusions rested on cross-sectional statistical analysis. The more abundant beta clonotypes in cord blood had fewer insertions, and memory repertoires did not show this.

This clonotype was recorded many times. What it binds is unknown. The cDNA had a unique molecular identifier and a template-switch universal primer site. MiXCR, run by TCRdb on the 5' RACE reads, gives a single entry per CDR3 protein. The sample shows 1.5 million to 2 million distinct CDR3 sequences, less than 35% of them seen only once. Specimen: cord blood. This clonotype originated in a newborn girl in good health.

CDR3 sequence: CASSLFPQETQYF. The CDR3 nucleotides read TGTGCCAGCAGTCTATTCCCCCAAGAGACCCAGTACTTC. This chain joins TRBV7-2 and TRBJ2-5, with no clear D. Germline V gives CDR1 SGHTA, CDR2 FQGNSA. Trimming pared 6 bases from V and 1 base from J, leaving 9 bases between. The CDR3 is made up of 13 amino acids.